The rows below give T cell receptor beta chains drawn from one sample of a study of molecular identifiers for immune sequencing clone quantification. MiXCR, run by TCRdb on the PCR reads, gives a single entry per CDR3 protein. This sample has about 320,000 distinct CDR3 sequences, with roughly 24% found just once. Sequenced input: naive CD8+ T cells from blood, with Jurkat cell RNA spiked in. These receptors were collected from a human donor in good health. Some libraries in this study had Jurkat cell RNA spiked in. CDR3s include the opening cysteine and the closing phenylalanine or tryptophan. D genes are given only for firm matches. The size field is filled for only some rows; it gives once, few, many or a size class.

J: TRBJ1-3
D: TRBD1
size: few
V: TRBV28
CDR3: CASSSSRTGANTIYF
DNA: TGTGCCAGCAGTTCATCTCGGACAGGGGCAAACACCATATATTTT

J: TRBJ2-1
D: .
size: few
V: TRBV7-9
CDR3: CASQRLEGLSLEQFF
DNA: TGTGCCAGCCAAAGATTAGAGGGCCTTTCTTTAGAGCAGTTCTTC

J: TRBJ1-1
D: .
size: .
V: TRBV27
CDR3: CASRTGTRGFATETFF
DNA: TGTGCCAGCCGAACCGGGACAAGGGGTTTCGCCACTGAAACTTTCTTT

J: TRBJ2-2
D: TRBD1
size: many
V: TRBV7-9
CDR3: CASSQRQGSYTGELFF
DNA: TGTGCCAGCAGCCAGAGACAGGGTTCTTACACCGGGGAGCTGTTTTTT

J: TRBJ2-7
D: .
size: .
V: TRBV4-1
CDR3: CASSQGRDGYYERYF
DNA: TGCGCCAGCAGCCAAGGAAGGGACGGCTATTACGAGCGGTACTTC

J: TRBJ2-3
D: .
size: many
V: TRBV12-3/TRBV12-4
CDR3: CASTLGELRTDTQYF
DNA: TGTGCCAGCACCCTCGGGGAACTGCGCACAGATACGCAGTATTTT

J: TRBJ1-5
D: .
size: many
V: TRBV7-9
CDR3: CASSSRVTDDSNQPQHF
DNA: TGTGCCAGCAGCTCAAGGGTCACCGATGATAGCAATCAGCCCCAGCATTTT

J: TRBJ2-3
D: TRBD2
size: many
V: TRBV19
CDR3: CASSRLADDTQYF
DNA: TGTGCCAGTAGTAGACTAGCGGACGATACGCAGTATTTT

J: TRBJ2-1
D: .
size: many
V: TRBV6-5
CDR3: CASNDGTWEQFF
DNA: TGTGCCAGCAACGATGGCACTTGGGAGCAGTTCTTC

J: TRBJ2-3
D: TRBD1
size: .
V: TRBV27
CDR3: CASRQGNTATQYF
DNA: TGTGCCAGCCGACAGGGCAACACAGCTACGCAGTATTTT

J: TRBJ2-3
D: TRBD2
size: few
V: TRBV4-3
CDR3: CASSQELLRTSGSGDTQYF
DNA: TGCGCCAGCAGCCAAGAACTGTTACGGACTAGCGGGAGTGGGGATACGCAGTATTTT

J: TRBJ1-2
D: .
size: once
V: TRBV27
CDR3: CVSKVSGYPNYGYTF
DNA: TGTGTCAGCAAAGTCTCAGGGTACCCTAACTATGGCTACACCTTC

J: TRBJ2-7
D: .
size: .
V: TRBV5-3
CDR3: CASSLEGSFDDEQYF
DNA: TGTGCCAGCAGCTTGGAAGGGAGCTTTGATGACGAGCAGTACTTC

J: TRBJ1-2
D: .
size: .
V: TRBV20-1
CDR3: CSAPSEYYGYTF
DNA: TGCAGTGCTCCTTCCGAGTACTATGGCTACACCTTC

J: TRBJ1-5
D: .
size: .
V: TRBV27
CDR3: CASSLAGMNQPQHF
DNA: TGTGCCAGCAGTTTGGCAGGGATGAATCAGCCCCAGCATTTT

J: TRBJ2-7
D: .
size: many
V: TRBV9
CDR3: CASSVGGRSEQYF
DNA: TGTGCCAGCAGCGTAGGAGGTAGGAGCGAGCAGTACTTC

J: TRBJ2-2
D: TRBD2
size: few
V: TRBV9
CDR3: CASSVDSVGGTGELFF
DNA: TGTGCCAGCAGCGTAGATAGCGTGGGGGGGACCGGGGAGCTGTTTTTT

J: TRBJ2-7
D: .
size: many
V: TRBV10-3
CDR3: CAISESRPEQYF
DNA: TGTGCCATCAGTGAGTCGAGACCCGAGCAGTACTTC

J: TRBJ2-5
D: TRBD1
size: .
V: TRBV7-9
CDR3: CASSLARTGSISETQYF
DNA: TGTGCCAGCAGCTTAGCGCGGACAGGGAGTATTAGCGAGACCCAGTACTTC

J: TRBJ2-5
D: TRBD2
size: many
V: TRBV12-3/TRBV12-4
CDR3: CASSSGLVEETQYF
DNA: TGTGCCAGCAGTTCCGGACTAGTGGAAGAGACCCAGTACTTC

J: TRBJ2-5
D: TRBD2
size: few
V: TRBV4-1
CDR3: CASSPAGLAGGMYETQYF
DNA: TGCGCCAGCAGCCCAGCGGGACTAGCGGGGGGGATGTACGAGACCCAGTACTTC

J: TRBJ2-2
D: TRBD1
size: few
V: TRBV14
CDR3: CASSRGQGLYGELFF
DNA: TGTGCCAGCAGCAGGGGACAGGGTCTGTACGGGGAGCTGTTTTTT

J: TRBJ2-2
D: .
size: .
V: TRBV19
CDR3: CASRASGELFF
DNA: TGTGCCAGTAGGGCCTCCGGGGAGCTGTTTTTT

J: TRBJ2-1
D: TRBD2
size: .
V: TRBV27
CDR3: CASLGLAGGNEQFF
DNA: TGTGCCAGCCTAGGACTAGCGGGGGGCAATGAGCAGTTCTTC

J: TRBJ2-3
D: TRBD1
size: many
V: TRBV30
CDR3: CAWAQPTGWKYF
DNA: TGTGCCTGGGCACAACCGACAGGGTGGAAATATTTT

J: TRBJ2-5
D: .
size: .
V: TRBV5-4
CDR3: CASSSLVEAQETQYF
DNA: TGTGCCAGCAGCTCGTTAGTGGAAGCCCAAGAGACCCAGTACTTC

J: TRBJ1-1
D: TRBD1
size: .
V: TRBV7-8
CDR3: CASSSLGRGLGITEAFF
DNA: TGTGCCAGCAGCTCCTTGGGGAGGGGGCTTGGGATCACTGAAGCTTTCTTT

J: TRBJ2-3
D: TRBD2
size: many
V: TRBV29-1
CDR3: CSVLTSGRTTDTQYF
DNA: TGCAGCGTCCTGACTAGCGGGAGGACCACAGATACGCAGTATTTT

J: TRBJ1-5
D: .
size: many
V: TRBV28
CDR3: CASSFFEGEFSNQPQHF
DNA: TGTGCCAGCAGTTTTTTCGAGGGGGAGTTTAGCAATCAGCCCCAGCATTTT

J: TRBJ2-7
D: TRBD2
size: .
V: TRBV10-3
CDR3: CAISDSRDYAYEQYF
DNA: TGTGCCATCAGTGATAGCCGGGACTACGCCTACGAGCAGTACTTC

J: TRBJ2-3
D: TRBD2
size: many
V: TRBV6-1
CDR3: CASSVKRAGAYTDTQYF
DNA: TGTGCCAGCAGTGTAAAGAGAGCGGGAGCGTACACAGATACGCAGTATTTT

J: TRBJ1-1
D: TRBD1
size: .
V: TRBV11-2
CDR3: CASSSGKGQLIEAFF
DNA: TGTGCCAGCAGCTCAGGCAAGGGACAGCTTATTGAAGCTTTCTTT

J: TRBJ1-1
D: .
size: many
V: TRBV6-5
CDR3: CASSYSKDSWVWTEAFF
DNA: TGTGCCAGCAGTTACTCAAAGGACAGCTGGGTATGGACTGAAGCTTTCTTT

J: TRBJ2-7
D: .
size: .
V: TRBV7-6
CDR3: CASSLARAAYEQYF
DNA: TGTGCCAGCAGCTTAGCGCGGGCCGCTTACGAGCAGTACTTC

J: TRBJ2-7
D: TRBD1
size: .
V: TRBV6-5
CDR3: CASSTHRDSSYEQYF
DNA: TGTGCCAGCAGTACTCACCGGGACAGCTCCTACGAGCAGTACTTC

J: TRBJ2-7
D: TRBD2
size: .
V: TRBV29-1
CDR3: CSVLAGDTYEQYF
DNA: TGCAGCGTTCTAGCGGGAGACACCTACGAGCAGTACTTC

J: TRBJ1-1
D: .
size: few
V: TRBV10-2
CDR3: CASSEHPVGSEAFF
DNA: TGCGCCAGCAGTGAGCACCCGGTAGGAAGTGAAGCTTTCTTT

J: TRBJ2-7
D: .
size: .
V: TRBV7-9
CDR3: CASSLNEAPYEQYF
DNA: TGTGCCAGCAGCTTAAATGAGGCCCCCTACGAGCAGTACTTC

J: TRBJ1-2
D: .
size: .
V: TRBV14
CDR3: CASSQGQGHYGYTF
DNA: TGTGCCAGCAGCCAAGGGCAGGGTCATTATGGCTACACCTTC

J: TRBJ2-7
D: .
size: .
V: TRBV27
CDR3: CASSLVSSSEQYF
DNA: TGTGCCAGCAGTCTCGTGTCCTCCTCCGAGCAGTACTTC

J: TRBJ2-3
D: TRBD2
size: .
V: TRBV6-5
CDR3: CASSFRLAGRTDTQYF
DNA: TGTGCCAGCAGTTTTAGACTAGCGGGAAGGACAGATACGCAGTATTTT